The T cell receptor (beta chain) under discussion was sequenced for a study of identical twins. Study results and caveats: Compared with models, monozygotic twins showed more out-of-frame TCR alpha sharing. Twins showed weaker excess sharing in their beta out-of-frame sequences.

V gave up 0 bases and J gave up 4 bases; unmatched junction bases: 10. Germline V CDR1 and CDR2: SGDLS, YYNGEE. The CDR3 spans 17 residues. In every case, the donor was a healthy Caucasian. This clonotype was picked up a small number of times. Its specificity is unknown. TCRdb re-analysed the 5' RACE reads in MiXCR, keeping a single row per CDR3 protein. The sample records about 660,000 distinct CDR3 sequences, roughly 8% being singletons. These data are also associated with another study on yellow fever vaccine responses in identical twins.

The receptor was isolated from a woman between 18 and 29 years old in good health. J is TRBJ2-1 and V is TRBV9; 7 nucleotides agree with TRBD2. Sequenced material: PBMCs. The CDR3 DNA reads TGTGCCAGCAGCGTAGAACCCCGCGGGACTACTTACAATGAGCAGTTCTTC. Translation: CASSVEPRGTTYNEQFF.